The 32 T cell receptor beta chains reported below all come from one sample, sequenced in a study of cytomegalovirus exposure and HLA in healthy donors. The protocol was immunoSEQ multiplex PCR, while the TCRdb copy is restricted to in-frame clones and leaves out a portion. The top ten hold over 0.75% of the sample, which has a few hundred thousand clones, about nine tenths seen once. Sequencing used PBMCs. The receptors stem from a woman under 30 in good health and CMV-seronegative.

This clone was seen once. This rearrangement joins TRBV14 to TRBJ1-3; D is undetermined. Deletions cut 4 bases from V and 2 bases from J, with 9 bases between. The CDR3 consists of 14 residues. CDR1 is SGHDN, CDR2 FVKESK, per germline. The DNA of the CDR3 is TGTGCCAGCAGCCCGTGGGAGCCTGGAAACACCATATATTTT. Protein product: CASSPWEPGNTIYF.

The CDR3 nucleotides read TGCGCCAGCAGTCTAGTGGAATCTGATACGCAGTATTTT. Its protein is CASSLVESDTQYF. The V gene is TRBV5-1, the J gene TRBJ2-3; no definite D call. Germline loops: CDR1 SGHRS, CDR2 YFSETQ. The ends were cut back, 5 bases at V and 6 bases at J, with 13 bases in the middle. CDR3 length: 13 residues. The whole variable domain, remainder taken from reference TRBV5-1 and TRBJ2-3, is KAGVTQTPRYLIKTRGQQVTLSCSPISGHRSVSWYQQTPGQGLQFLFEYFSETQRNKGNFPGRFSGRQFSNSRSEMNVSTLELGDSALYLCASSLVESDTQYFGPGTRLTVL.

This chain joins TRBV27 and TRBJ2-7; the match to TRBD2 covers 13 bases. The junction had 8 bases not matched to a gene; V was cut back by 5 bases and J by 4 bases. The CDR3 length is 16 residues. Per germline, CDR1 MNHEY and CDR2 SMNVEV (reference sequence). The CDR3 protein is CASSPFGLAGEYEQYF. In DNA form, the CDR3 reads TGTGCCAGCAGTCCCTTCGGACTAGCGGGGGAGTACGAGCAGTACTTC.

The chain couples TRBV29-1 to TRBJ2-1; 10 bases agree with TRBD2. The germline V gene encodes CDR1 SQVTM and CDR2 ANQGSEA. Unmatched junction bases numbered 8, after V lost 6 bases and J lost 9 bases. CDR3 length equals 13 residues. The chain's CDR3 is CSVPTAGGVEQFF. CDR3 sequence (DNA): TGCAGCGTCCCAACAGCGGGAGGGGTTGAGCAGTTCTTC.

The chain has TRBV28 and TRBJ2-1, with TRBD2 matching 7 bases. Germline assignment: CDR1 MDHEN and CDR2 SYDVKM. This CDR3 region has 18 residues. V shed 5 bases, J shed 2 bases, and the junction held 15 bases outside the gene matches. In DNA form, the CDR3 reads TGTGCCAGCAGTATGCTGCTGAGCCTAGCGGACCCCTACAATGAGCAGTTCTTC. The encoded protein is CASSMLLSLADPYNEQFF. Supplemented by reference TRBV28 and TRBJ2-1, the full variable domain reads DVKVTQSSRYLVKRTGEKVFLECVQDMDHENMFWYRQDPGLGLRLIYFSYDVKMKEKGDIPEGYSVSREKKERFSLILESASTNQTSMYLCASSMLLSLADPYNEQFFGPGTRLTVL.

Of note for this clone: This same CDR3 is encoded by further DNA sequences in the sample. CDR3 in amino acids: CASSLGQNYGYTF. The CDR3 nucleotides are TGTGCCAGCAGCTTAGGTCAGAACTATGGCTACACCTTC. The rearrangement uses TRBV7-9 and TRBJ1-2; D is undetermined. The ends were cut back, 1 base at V and 2 bases at J, with 5 bases in the middle. The CDR3 length is 13 residues. Germline CDR1 reads SEHNR; CDR2 reads FQNEAQ (reference sequence).

Only a few counts were recorded for this clone. The V gene is TRBV2, the J gene TRBJ2-5; the match to TRBD1 covers 9 bases. Germline values: CDR1 SNHLY, CDR2 FYNNEI. V dropped 4 bases and J dropped 5; count of bases not matched to a gene: 5. The CDR3 is 14 amino acids. This CDR3 is CASSATGGGETQYF. The CDR3 nucleotides read TGTGCCAGCAGTGCGACAGGGGGTGGGGAGACCCAGTACTTC.

This clone was observed a handful of times. The gene calls are TRBV6-1 and TRBJ1-5; D might be TRBD1 (6 bases). The V end lost 4 bases, the J end lost 0 bases, and 13 bases lay between the germline ends. Germline V lookup: CDR1 MNHNS, CDR2 SASEGT. This CDR3 spans 16 amino acids. The DNA for the CDR3 is TGTGCCAGCAGTGTACAGGGAGAGTATAGCAATCAGCCCCAGCATTTT. Protein product: CASSVQGEYSNQPQHF.

V is TRBV6-5 and J is TRBJ2-2; 7 nucleotides match TRBD1. Germline-derived CDR1 and CDR2 are MNHEY and SVGAGI. The CDR3 totals 13 residues. V dropped 8 bases and J dropped 1; count of bases not matched to a gene: 1. The CDR3 DNA reads as TGTGCCAGCGGGGACAGGAACACCGGGGAGCTGTTTTTT. Translating it yields CASGDRNTGELFF.

CDR3 sequence: CASSGTGSGEQYF. Written as DNA, the CDR3 is TGTGCCAGCAGCGGGACAGGGTCAGGTGAGCAGTACTTC. The V and J genes are TRBV13 and TRBJ2-7, with 9 bases fitting TRBD1. With V trimmed by 5 bases and J by 7 bases, 6 bases remained unmatched. The germline V gene has CDR1 PRHDT and CDR2 FYEKMQ (reference sequence). The CDR3 is 13 residues long.

The CDR3 coding sequence is TGTGCCAGCAGCTTTGGCACCCACGGACTAGCGGGGGCAGATACGCAGTATTTT. Protein sequence: CASSFGTHGLAGADTQYF. The V and J genes are TRBV11-1 and TRBJ2-3, with TRBD2 matching 13 bases. Germline V gene sequence: CDR1 SGHAT, CDR2 FQDESV (reference sequence). The trim removed 3 bases at V and 4 bases at J, leaving 10 bases unmatched. The CDR3 runs 18 residues.

V gene TRBV19 combines with J gene TRBJ1-5; D unclear. This CDR3 region has 15 residues. Germline-derived CDR1 and CDR2 are LNHDA and SQIVND (reference sequence). With 0 bases removed from V and 3 bases from J, the gap between germline ends came to 9 bases. The CDR3 DNA reads TGTGCCAGTAGTATAGATATAGCTTTCAATCAGCCCCAGCATTTT. Its protein product is CASSIDIAFNQPQHF.

The chain links TRBV7-9 to TRBJ1-6; D is unclear. CDR3 length equals 14 residues. V was pared by 2 bases and J by 9 bases, with 11 bases between. CDR1 is SEHNR, CDR2 FQNEAQ, per germline (reference sequence). For the CDR3, the DNA is TGTGCCAGCAGCTTAATGGGAGGTACTTCACCCCTCCACTTT. It is translated as CASSLMGGTSPLHF. The whole variable domain, remainder taken from reference TRBV7-9 and TRBJ1-6, is DTGVSQNPRHKITKRGQNVTFRCDPISEHNRLYWYRQTLGQGPEFLTYFQNEAQLEKSRLLSDRFSAERPKGSFSTLEIQRTEQGDSAMYLCASSLMGGTSPLHFGNGTRLTVT.

Of note for this clone: This clone may be a read error of a much larger clone one base away. The CDR3 DNA follows: TGTGCCAGCAGGAACAGGGACACTGAAGCTTTCTTT. Translated: CASRNRDTEAFF. The chain joins TRBV2 to TRBJ1-1; possibly TRBD1 for D (6 bases). This CDR3 comprises 12 residues. Trimming stripped 6 bases from V and 3 bases from J, with 8 bases between. Germline-derived CDR1 and CDR2 are SNHLY and FYNNEI.

The chain is built from TRBV28 and TRBJ1-5; 9 bases are shared with TRBD1. Germline trimming cut 8 bases from V and 5 bases from J; bases unmatched to any gene: 7. The CDR3 loop spans 14 amino acids. Germline V gene data show CDR1 as MDHEN and CDR2 as SYDVKM. CDR3 nucleotide sequence: TGTGCCAGCCATTCACAGGGGGCTCATCAGCCCCAGCATTTT. The encoded protein is CASHSQGAHQPQHF.

This chain joins TRBV5-5 and TRBJ2-1, with a possible D match to TRBD2 (8 bases). Trimming removed 0 bases at V and 7 bases at J, with 23 bases between. Germline CDR1 is SGHKS and CDR2 is YYEKEE (reference sequence). The CDR3 runs 18 residues. The CDR3, as DNA: TGTGCCAGCAGCTTGGTAGCGGGGAGAGCCCAGGGGGGGAATGAGCAGTTCTTC. Translation gives CASSLVAGRAQGGNEQFF.

The chain joins TRBV5-1 to TRBJ1-1, with 7 bases lining up with TRBD1. In germline, CDR1 is SGHRS, CDR2 YFSETQ. V lost 4 bases to trimming and J lost 3 bases; unmatched junction nucleotides: 6. This CDR3 comprises 14 residues. CDR3 in amino acids: CASSPTGPDTEAFF. CDR3 in DNA: TGCGCCAGCAGCCCGACAGGGCCCGACACTGAAGCTTTCTTT. Full variable domain (remainder filled in from reference TRBV5-1 and TRBJ1-1): KAGVTQTPRYLIKTRGQQVTLSCSPISGHRSVSWYQQTPGQGLQFLFEYFSETQRNKGNFPGRFSGRQFSNSRSEMNVSTLELGDSALYLCASSPTGPDTEAFFGQGTRLTVV.

J is TRBJ2-7 and V is TRBV6-6; 7 bases align to TRBD1. The CDR3 sequence is 15 residues long. Unmatched junction bases numbered 8, after V lost 5 bases and J lost 1 base. Per germline, CDR1 MNHNY and CDR2 SVGAGI (reference sequence). CDR3 nucleotide sequence: TGTGCCAGCAGTAACAGGGGCGGATTTTCCTACGAGCAGTACTTC. Protein product: CASSNRGGFSYEQYF.

The DNA of the CDR3 is TGTGCCAGCAGCTTGGAGACAGCCGCCAATCAGCCCCAGCATTTT. Translating gives CASSLETAANQPQHF. The chain combines TRBV5-5 with TRBJ1-5; possible D gene TRBD1, 5 bases. Trimming took 0 bases from V and 3 from J, leaving 10 bases between them. Germline CDR1 is SGHKS and CDR2 is YYEKEE (reference sequence). The length of the CDR3 is 15 residues. Using reference TRBV5-5 and TRBJ1-5 for the parts outside the CDR3, the full variable domain is DAGVTQSPTHLIKTRGQQVTLRCSPISGHKSVSWYQQVLGQGPQFIFQYYEKEERGRGNFPDRFSARQFPNYSSELNVNALLLGDSALYLCASSLETAANQPQHFGDGTRLSIL.

This clone was observed a few times. This chain uses TRBV6-1 with TRBJ1-5; D is possibly TRBD1 (6 bases). With 5 bases removed from V and 1 base from J, the gap between germline ends came to 9 bases. CDR1 and CDR2 from the germline V gene are MNHNS and SASEGT. The CDR3 length is 14 residues. CDR3 sequence: CASSQGLSNQPQHF. DNA for the CDR3: TGTGCCAGCAGTCAGGGGCTAAGCAATCAGCCCCAGCATTTT.

The rearrangement uses TRBV4-2 and TRBJ2-2; D may be TRBD2 (6 bases). The germline V gene encodes CDR1 LGHNA and CDR2 YNFKEQ. With 6 bases removed from V and 3 bases from J, the gap between germline ends came to 14 bases. There are 15 residues in the CDR3. The CDR3 DNA follows: TGTGCCAGCAGTCCCGGGGAGCGGGACACCGGGGAGCTGTTTTTT. Protein product: CASSPGERDTGELFF.

The CDR3 spells CASSPGTETYNEQFF. The CDR3 nucleotides are TGTGCCAGCAGCCCCGGGACAGAAACCTACAATGAGCAGTTCTTC. The chain links TRBV27 to TRBJ2-1, with 7 bases fitting TRBD1. V was clipped by 6 bases and J by 2 bases; unmatched bases: 7. Germline-derived CDR1 and CDR2 are MNHEY and SMNVEV (reference sequence). The CDR3 extends over 15 amino acids.

This clone was seen only a few times. This chain joins TRBV5-1 and TRBJ2-1, with D unclear. The V and J ends lost 0 bases and 9 bases respectively, with 4 bases between them. The CDR3 totals 11 residues. From germline, CDR1 is SGHRS and CDR2 YFSETQ. CDR3 bases: TGCGCCAGCAGCTTGGGGGCTGAGCAGTTCTTC. Translated: CASSLGAEQFF.

V is TRBV7-7 and J is TRBJ2-3, with 10 bases lining up with TRBD2. Per germline, CDR1 SSHAT and CDR2 FNYEAQ (reference sequence). V trimming: 1 base; J trimming: 8 bases; junction bases outside the gene matches: 12. The CDR3 sequence is 17 residues long. CDR3 nucleotides: TGTGCCAGCAGCTTAGACCCTCCAGCGGGGGGGGATGGTACGCAGTATTTT. It yields the protein CASSLDPPAGGDGTQYF.

The rearrangement joins TRBV5-8 to TRBJ2-1, with 8 bases lining up with TRBD1. J gave up 9 bases and V 2 bases, and 10 bases lay outside the gene matches. Germline lookup yields CDR1 SGHTS and CDR2 YDEGEE. The CDR3 has 15 amino acids. This CDR3 reads CASSFGQGTWGEQFF. The CDR3 DNA follows: TGTGCCAGCAGCTTCGGACAGGGAACTTGGGGTGAGCAGTTCTTC.

The chain uses TRBV29-1 and TRBJ2-3; 7 positions agree with TRBD2. Germline loops: CDR1 SQVTM, CDR2 ANQGSEA. Germline trimming cut 3 bases from V and 11 bases from J; bases unmatched to any gene: 5. The CDR3 is made up of 11 amino acids. Written as DNA, the CDR3 is TGCAGCGTTGATCGGGCGGGGGAGCAGTATTTT. This encodes CSVDRAGEQYF.

The CDR3 protein is CASSLAGTSNEQFF. CDR3 coding DNA: TGTGCCAGCTCACTCGCCGGGACTAGCAATGAGCAGTTCTTC. The chain links TRBV18 to TRBJ2-1; 8 bases map to TRBD2. The trim removed 4 bases at V and 6 bases at J, leaving 5 bases unmatched. CDR3 length: 14 residues. Germline V lookup: CDR1 KGHSH, CDR2 LQKENI.

The V gene is TRBV7-8, the J gene TRBJ2-3; 7 bases map to TRBD1. Trimming removed 5 bases from V and 11 bases from J; junction bases left unmatched: 10. The CDR3 sequence is 13 residues long. From germline, CDR1 is SGHVS and CDR2 FQNEAQ. The CDR3 DNA is TGTGCCAGCAGCCCGAGACAGGGTATCGGGCAGTATTTT. It encodes CASSPRQGIGQYF.

This clone has a handful of counts. V usage is TRBV25-1 and J usage is TRBJ2-7; D is perhaps TRBD2 (5 bases). The V and J ends lost 4 bases and 1 base respectively, with 8 bases between them. Germline V gene sequence: CDR1 MGHDK, CDR2 SYGVNS. The CDR3 sequence is 13 residues long. The CDR3 DNA reads TGTGCCAGCAGTGTTGGCGGGTCCTACGAGCAGTACTTC. Protein sequence: CASSVGGSYEQYF.

This chain connects TRBV28 to TRBJ2-3, with 9 bases lining up with TRBD2. The germline V gene encodes CDR1 MDHEN and CDR2 SYDVKM. Trimming took 10 bases from V and 3 from J; bases not matched to a gene: 5. This CDR3 region has 13 residues. The CDR3 DNA follows: TGTGCCACCCGGCTAGCGGGGACAGATACGCAGTATTTT. Translated, it gives CATRLAGTDTQYF. Filled out from reference TRBV28 and TRBJ2-3, the complete variable domain reads DVKVTQSSRYLVKRTGEKVFLECVQDMDHENMFWYRQDPGLGLRLIYFSYDVKMKEKGDIPEGYSVSREKKERFSLILESASTNQTSMYLCATRLAGTDTQYFGPGTRLTVL.

V is TRBV7-9 and J is TRBJ2-5; 7 positions agree with TRBD1. Germline V gives CDR1 SEHNR, CDR2 FQNEAQ (reference sequence). The ends lost 0 bases at V and 1 base at J; junction bases unmatched: 8. The CDR3 extends over 17 amino acids. The CDR3 sequence: CASSLALAGGVQETQYF. Written as DNA, the CDR3 is TGTGCCAGCAGCTTAGCGCTGGCAGGGGGTGTCCAAGAGACCCAGTACTTC.

V usage is TRBV28 and J usage is TRBJ1-1, with 8 bases aligning to TRBD1. V shed 5 bases, J shed 6 bases, and the junction held 8 bases outside the gene matches. CDR1 and CDR2 from the germline V gene are MDHEN and SYDVKM. CDR3 size: 14 residues. The CDR3, as DNA: TGTGCCAGCAGTCCGGACAGGGAGGTGGCTGAAGCTTTCTTT. Translation gives CASSPDREVAEAFF.